This T cell receptor (beta chain) derives from a study of blood T cell repertoires in COVID-19. Study as a whole: COVID-19 samples from acute and convalescent phases originated in the United States, Italy and Spain. PBMCs, B-cell-depleted T cells, or T cells provided the cDNA or gDNA that made up the material.

Trimming stripped 4 bases from V and 7 bases from J, with 9 bases between. The CDR3 has 12 amino acids. The germline gives CDR1 MNHEY, CDR2 SVGEGT. As handled by the study authors: Reference gene primer amplification yielded estimated nucleated cell counts. Profiling relied on immunoSEQ multiplex PCR, and the TCRdb table lists in-frame clones only, not all of them. V, J and clone size are those of that table, while D and trimming were read from the DNA. The repertoire has about 150,000 clones, around 84% of them found once; the top ten carry just over 9.5%. Sequencing input: peripheral blood. V gene TRBV6-2 or TRBV6-3 combines with J gene TRBJ2-3, with TRBD1 as a possible D gene (5 bases). The TCR originated in a woman in her fifties or sixties with acute or convalescent COVID-19. In nucleotides, the CDR3 is TGTGCCAGCAGTTTAGGGGCTTATACGCAGTATTTT. Its protein product is CASSLGAYTQYF.